A selection of T cell receptor beta chains follows, all from one sample in a study of CD8 T cells in ankylosing spondylitis. TCRdb reprocessed the 5' RACE reads via MiXCR and lists one record per CDR3 protein. The table has some 140,000 distinct CDR3 sequences, about 15% seen once; the top ten hold 30% to 35%. Source material: blood, either unsorted or a sorted T cell fraction (not recorded which). The receptors were sampled from a male donor with ankylosing spondylitis. Both conserved end residues are part of each CDR3. A D gene is named only where the DNA matches it firmly. Not every row has a clone size; where given, it reads once, few, many or a size class.

D gene: TRBD2
J gene: TRBJ2-7
CDR3 length: 16
clone size: -
V gene: TRBV5-1
CDR3 DNA: TGCGCCAGCAGCTTGGCTAGCGGAAACTTACAATACGAGCAGTACTTC
CDR3 protein: CASSLASGNLQYEQYF

D gene: -
J gene: TRBJ2-1
CDR3 length: 14
clone size: few
V gene: TRBV5-1
CDR3 DNA: TGCGCCAGCAGCTTGGGACAGCTAGCCAATGAGCAGTTCTTC
CDR3 protein: CASSLGQLANEQFF

D gene: -
J gene: TRBJ2-7
CDR3 length: 12
clone size: few
V gene: TRBV20-1
CDR3 DNA: TGCAGTGCTAGGGGCCAGGGCGTCGAGCAGTACTTC
CDR3 protein: CSARGQGVEQYF

D gene: -
J gene: TRBJ2-7
CDR3 length: 15
clone size: -
V gene: TRBV4-1
CDR3 DNA: TGCGCCAGCAGCCAAGATCGTAGTCAGGGCTACGAGCAGTACTTC
CDR3 protein: CASSQDRSQGYEQYF

D gene: -
J gene: TRBJ1-1
CDR3 length: 12
clone size: -
V gene: TRBV11-1
CDR3 DNA: TGTGCCAGCAGCCCCGGTTGGGAAGAAGCTTTCTTT
CDR3 protein: CASSPGWEEAFF

D gene: TRBD1
J gene: TRBJ1-1
CDR3 length: 14
clone size: -
V gene: TRBV12-3/TRBV12-4
CDR3 DNA: TGTGCCAGCAGTTGGGTCAGGGGGCTTGATGAAGCTTTCTTT
CDR3 protein: CASSWVRGLDEAFF

D gene: TRBD1
J gene: TRBJ1-2
CDR3 length: 15
clone size: -
V gene: TRBV29-1
CDR3 DNA: TGCAGCGTTGAAGATCAGAGACAGGGGTACCATGGCTACACCTTC
CDR3 protein: CSVEDQRQGYHGYTF

D gene: -
J gene: TRBJ2-7
CDR3 length: 15
clone size: few
V gene: TRBV6-1
CDR3 DNA: TGTGCCAGCAGTGAATTGGCCGACTCGTACTACGAGCAGTACTTC
CDR3 protein: CASSELADSYYEQYF

D gene: -
J gene: TRBJ2-1
CDR3 length: 14
clone size: many
V gene: TRBV5-1
CDR3 DNA: TGCGCCAGCAGCCCAGAGACAAACTACAATGAGCAGTTCTTC
CDR3 protein: CASSPETNYNEQFF

D gene: TRBD1
J gene: TRBJ2-1
CDR3 length: 16
clone size: -
V gene: TRBV4-3
CDR3 DNA: TGCGCCAGCAGCCATGCTAGGGGGCCCAATTACAATGAGCAGTTCTTC
CDR3 protein: CASSHARGPNYNEQFF

D gene: -
J gene: TRBJ2-2
CDR3 length: 12
clone size: -
V gene: TRBV7-9
CDR3 DNA: TGTGCCAGCCTGGGGATTTCCGGGGAGCTGTTTTTT
CDR3 protein: CASLGISGELFF

D gene: TRBD2
J gene: TRBJ2-1
CDR3 length: 14
clone size: -
V gene: TRBV24-1
CDR3 DNA: TGTGCCACCAGTCCTAGCGGGAGCTTCGGTGAGCAGTTCTTC
CDR3 protein: CATSPSGSFGEQFF

D gene: TRBD2
J gene: TRBJ2-7
CDR3 length: 15
clone size: few
V gene: TRBV7-8
CDR3 DNA: TGTGCCAGCAGCATTCTAGCGGGAACGGACTACGAGCAGTACTTC
CDR3 protein: CASSILAGTDYEQYF

D gene: TRBD1
J gene: TRBJ1-5
CDR3 length: 14
clone size: -
V gene: TRBV2
CDR3 DNA: TGTGCCAGCAGTGAGGGACAGGGGATACAGCCCCAGCATTTT
CDR3 protein: CASSEGQGIQPQHF

D gene: TRBD1
J gene: TRBJ2-7
CDR3 length: 14
clone size: few
V gene: TRBV20-1
CDR3 DNA: TGCAGTGCTTTGCACCGGGACAGGGTGTCCGAGCAGTACTTC
CDR3 protein: CSALHRDRVSEQYF

D gene: -
J gene: TRBJ1-5
CDR3 length: 16
clone size: -
V gene: TRBV21-1
CDR3 DNA: TGTGCCAGCAACTTTCGACAGGGGTCTAGCAATCAGCCCCAGCATTTT
CDR3 protein: CASNFRQGSSNQPQHF

D gene: -
J gene: TRBJ1-4
CDR3 length: 15
clone size: few
V gene: TRBV7-9
CDR3 DNA: TGTGCCAGCAGCCCACAGGAGACAACTAATGAAAAACTGTTTTTT
CDR3 protein: CASSPQETTNEKLFF

D gene: -
J gene: TRBJ2-1
CDR3 length: 14
clone size: -
V gene: TRBV5-1
CDR3 DNA: TGCGCCAGCAGCTTGGTTGGACTCACCAATGAGCAGTTCTTC
CDR3 protein: CASSLVGLTNEQFF

D gene: TRBD1
J gene: TRBJ2-3
CDR3 length: 15
clone size: few
V gene: TRBV19
CDR3 DNA: TGTGCCAGCATGGACAGGCCGATTAGCACAGATACGCAGTATTTT
CDR3 protein: CASMDRPISTDTQYF

D gene: -
J gene: TRBJ1-4
CDR3 length: 15
clone size: -
V gene: TRBV6-2/TRBV6-3
CDR3 DNA: TGTGCCAGCCGCAGGGCGACAACAACTAATGAAAAACTGTTTTTT
CDR3 protein: CASRRATTTNEKLFF

D gene: TRBD2
J gene: TRBJ2-7
CDR3 length: 15
clone size: few
V gene: TRBV7-9
CDR3 DNA: TGTGCCAGCATTGGGCGGGAGGCCAGCCCCTACGAGCAGTACTTC
CDR3 protein: CASIGREASPYEQYF

D gene: TRBD1
J gene: TRBJ2-5
CDR3 length: 14
clone size: -
V gene: TRBV28
CDR3 DNA: TGTGCCAGCAGGCCCGACAGGGTCGGTGAGACCCAGTACTTC
CDR3 protein: CASRPDRVGETQYF

D gene: TRBD1
J gene: TRBJ1-5
CDR3 length: 18
clone size: -
V gene: TRBV4-3
CDR3 DNA: TGCGCCAGCAGCCAAGACCTGGACAGGGGGCAAGGCAATCAGCCCCAGCATTTT
CDR3 protein: CASSQDLDRGQGNQPQHF

D gene: -
J gene: TRBJ2-7
CDR3 length: 15
clone size: few
V gene: TRBV7-2
CDR3 DNA: TGTGCCAGCAGCTTCGGCAGGGGCCGGGGCTACGAGCAGTACTTC
CDR3 protein: CASSFGRGRGYEQYF

D gene: -
J gene: TRBJ1-6
CDR3 length: 16
clone size: -
V gene: TRBV6-1
CDR3 DNA: TGTGCCTCCAAGTCCCGAGCTGGTCTGGCCCGCGCACCCCTCCACTTT
CDR3 protein: CASKSRAGLARAPLHF

D gene: -
J gene: TRBJ2-7
CDR3 length: 14
clone size: -
V gene: TRBV4-1
CDR3 DNA: TGCGCCAGCAGCCAAGGACAAATAGCCTACGAGCAGTACTTC
CDR3 protein: CASSQGQIAYEQYF

D gene: TRBD1
J gene: TRBJ1-1
CDR3 length: 15
clone size: few
V gene: TRBV6-1
CDR3 DNA: TGTGCCAGCAGCAGGACAGGTGGTGAAGGCACTGAAGCTTTCTTT
CDR3 protein: CASSRTGGEGTEAFF

D gene: -
J gene: TRBJ1-1
CDR3 length: 14
clone size: -
V gene: TRBV5-1
CDR3 DNA: TGCGCCAGCAGCTTGAGGAAAACGAACACTGAAGCTTTCTTT
CDR3 protein: CASSLRKTNTEAFF

D gene: -
J gene: TRBJ2-5
CDR3 length: 13
clone size: -
V gene: TRBV27
CDR3 DNA: TGTGCCAGCAGTTGGGCGCCAAGGGAGACCCAGTACTTC
CDR3 protein: CASSWAPRETQYF

D gene: TRBD1
J gene: TRBJ1-5
CDR3 length: 13
clone size: -
V gene: TRBV7-8
CDR3 DNA: TGTGCCAGCAGCTCGGACAGGGACCAGCCCCAGCATTTT
CDR3 protein: CASSSDRDQPQHF

D gene: TRBD2
J gene: TRBJ2-1
CDR3 length: 15
clone size: -
V gene: TRBV4-3
CDR3 DNA: TGCGCCAGCAGCCAAAGACTAGCGGGAGTTCTTGAGCAGTTCTTC
CDR3 protein: CASSQRLAGVLEQFF

D gene: -
J gene: TRBJ2-3
CDR3 length: 17
clone size: few
V gene: TRBV4-2
CDR3 DNA: TGTGCCAGCAGCCAAGTAGGCGGAGGCGATAGCACAGATACGCAGTATTTT
CDR3 protein: CASSQVGGGDSTDTQYF

D gene: TRBD2
J gene: TRBJ2-7
CDR3 length: 15
clone size: -
V gene: TRBV11-2
CDR3 DNA: TGTGCCAGCAGCTTAACTAGCGGGAGTTTATACGAGCAGTACTTC
CDR3 protein: CASSLTSGSLYEQYF

D gene: -
J gene: TRBJ2-7
CDR3 length: 13
clone size: -
V gene: TRBV28
CDR3 DNA: TGTGCCAGCCGGTCTCCCGGTCCCTACGAGCAGTACTTC
CDR3 protein: CASRSPGPYEQYF

D gene: -
J gene: TRBJ1-5
CDR3 length: 11
clone size: -
V gene: TRBV20-1
CDR3 DNA: TGCAGTGTTCAGGGCGGTCAGCCCCAGCATTTT
CDR3 protein: CSVQGGQPQHF

D gene: TRBD1
J gene: TRBJ2-1
CDR3 length: 15
clone size: many
V gene: TRBV7-8
CDR3 DNA: TGTGCCAGCTCCGGGGAGACAGGGATGGTACGTGAGCAGTTCTTC
CDR3 protein: CASSGETGMVREQFF

D gene: TRBD2
J gene: TRBJ2-3
CDR3 length: 16
clone size: -
V gene: TRBV6-1
CDR3 DNA: TGTGCCAGCCCAAGTTTTACTAGCGGGAGTGTAGATACGCAGTATTTT
CDR3 protein: CASPSFTSGSVDTQYF

D gene: TRBD2
J gene: TRBJ2-1
CDR3 length: 15
clone size: -
V gene: TRBV27
CDR3 DNA: TGTGCCAGCAGTTTACACCCTAGCGGGAGCGATGAGCAGTTCTTC
CDR3 protein: CASSLHPSGSDEQFF

D gene: -
J gene: TRBJ2-1
CDR3 length: 16
clone size: few
V gene: TRBV7-9
CDR3 DNA: TGTGCCAGCAGCTTAGATCGAGCGGGTCCTAAGAATGAGCAGTTCTTC
CDR3 protein: CASSLDRAGPKNEQFF

D gene: -
J gene: TRBJ2-1
CDR3 length: 13
clone size: -
V gene: TRBV9
CDR3 DNA: TGTGCCAGCAGCGTAGCTGGGTCGGGAGAGCAGTTCTTC
CDR3 protein: CASSVAGSGEQFF

D gene: TRBD1
J gene: TRBJ1-6
CDR3 length: 16
clone size: many
V gene: TRBV28
CDR3 DNA: TGTGCCAGCAGTCTAAACAGGGGGCTACATAATTCACCCCTCCACTTT
CDR3 protein: CASSLNRGLHNSPLHF

D gene: -
J gene: TRBJ2-7
CDR3 length: 15
clone size: -
V gene: TRBV5-5
CDR3 DNA: TGTGCCAGCAGCTTGTCGGCAGGGTCGGTCTACGAGCAGTACTTC
CDR3 protein: CASSLSAGSVYEQYF

D gene: TRBD2
J gene: TRBJ2-1
CDR3 length: 15
clone size: few
V gene: TRBV27
CDR3 DNA: TGTGCCAGCAGTTTATTGGCGGGGGTAATGAATGAGCAGTTCTTC
CDR3 protein: CASSLLAGVMNEQFF

D gene: TRBD1
J gene: TRBJ1-5
CDR3 length: 15
clone size: few
V gene: TRBV5-5
CDR3 DNA: TGTGCCAGCAGCTCGGGACAGGCCTCGAATCAGCCCCAGCATTTT
CDR3 protein: CASSSGQASNQPQHF

D gene: TRBD2
J gene: TRBJ2-1
CDR3 length: 16
clone size: few
V gene: TRBV7-8
CDR3 DNA: TGTGCCAGCAGCACGACTAGCGGGGTCTCCTACAATGAGCAGTTCTTC
CDR3 protein: CASSTTSGVSYNEQFF

D gene: -
J gene: TRBJ2-7
CDR3 length: 15
clone size: few
V gene: TRBV12-5
CDR3 DNA: TGTGCTAGTGGTCCCCGGTCAGGACAGATTTACGAGCAGTACTTC
CDR3 protein: CASGPRSGQIYEQYF

D gene: -
J gene: TRBJ2-5
CDR3 length: 15
clone size: -
V gene: TRBV27
CDR3 DNA: TGTGCCAGCAGTTTAGGGGCGGGGTTCCAAGAGACCCAGTACTTC
CDR3 protein: CASSLGAGFQETQYF

D gene: TRBD2
J gene: TRBJ2-1
CDR3 length: 19
clone size: -
V gene: TRBV28
CDR3 DNA: TGTGCCAGCAGTTCACCACGGACTAGCGGGAGAGGATCCTACAATGAGCAGTTCTTC
CDR3 protein: CASSSPRTSGRGSYNEQFF

D gene: TRBD2
J gene: TRBJ2-7
CDR3 length: 14
clone size: -
V gene: TRBV4-3
CDR3 DNA: TGCGCCAGCAGCCCCGGGACTAACCCCTACGAGCAGTACTTC
CDR3 protein: CASSPGTNPYEQYF

D gene: TRBD1
J gene: TRBJ1-2
CDR3 length: 14
clone size: many
V gene: TRBV6-5
CDR3 DNA: TGTGCCAGCAGTTTAACGGACAGGGGAGATGGCTACACCTTC
CDR3 protein: CASSLTDRGDGYTF

D gene: TRBD2
J gene: TRBJ2-1
CDR3 length: 16
clone size: medium-sized
V gene: TRBV4-3
CDR3 DNA: TGCGCCAGCAGCCAGGGACTAGCGACCACCTACAATGAGCAGTTCTTC
CDR3 protein: CASSQGLATTYNEQFF

D gene: -
J gene: TRBJ1-5
CDR3 length: 15
clone size: many
V gene: TRBV5-1
CDR3 DNA: TGCGCCAGCAGCTCCGGACAGTCAAGCAATCAGCCCCAGCATTTT
CDR3 protein: CASSSGQSSNQPQHF

D gene: -
J gene: TRBJ1-6
CDR3 length: 15
clone size: few
V gene: TRBV2
CDR3 DNA: TGTGCCAGCAGTGAAATCAGGATCCATAATTCACCCCTCCACTTT
CDR3 protein: CASSEIRIHNSPLHF

D gene: -
J gene: TRBJ2-2
CDR3 length: 15
clone size: -
V gene: TRBV7-9
CDR3 DNA: TGTGCCAGCAGCTTACTCCGACTTGAAACCGGGGAGCTGTTTTTT
CDR3 protein: CASSLLRLETGELFF

D gene: TRBD2
J gene: TRBJ2-7
CDR3 length: 15
clone size: few
V gene: TRBV20-1
CDR3 DNA: TGCAGTGCTAGAGATCGAAGCGGGAGGGTGTACGAGCAGTACTTC
CDR3 protein: CSARDRSGRVYEQYF